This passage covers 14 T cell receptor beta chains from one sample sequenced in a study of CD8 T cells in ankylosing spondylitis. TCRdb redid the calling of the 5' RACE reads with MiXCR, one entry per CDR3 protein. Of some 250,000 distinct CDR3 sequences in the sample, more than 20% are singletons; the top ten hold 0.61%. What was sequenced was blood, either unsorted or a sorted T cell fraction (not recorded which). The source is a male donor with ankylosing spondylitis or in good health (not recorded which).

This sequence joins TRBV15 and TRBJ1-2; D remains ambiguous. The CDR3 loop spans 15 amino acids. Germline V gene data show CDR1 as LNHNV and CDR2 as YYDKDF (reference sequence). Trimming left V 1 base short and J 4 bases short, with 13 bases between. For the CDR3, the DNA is TGTGCCACCAGCAGAGTCTGGCGTCAGCCCTATGGCTACACCTTC. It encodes CATSRVWRQPYGYTF.

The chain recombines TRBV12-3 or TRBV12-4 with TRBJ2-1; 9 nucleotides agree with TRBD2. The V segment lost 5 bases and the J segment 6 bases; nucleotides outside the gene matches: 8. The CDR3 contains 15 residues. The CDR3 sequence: CASSPHSGGGNEQFF. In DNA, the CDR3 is TGTGCCAGCAGTCCCCATAGCGGGGGTGGCAATGAGCAGTTCTTC.

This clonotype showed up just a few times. CDR3 residues: CASSYLGRATLGPGNIQYF. In DNA, the CDR3 is TGTGCCAGCAGTTACCTTGGCAGGGCAACACTGGGGCCGGGAAACATTCAGTACTTC. The rearrangement links TRBV6-5 to TRBJ2-4, with a weak D call TRBD1 (5 bases). V lost 2 bases, J lost 6 bases, and 26 bases lay in between. CDR1 is MNHEY, CDR2 SVGAGI, per germline. CDR3 size: 19 residues.

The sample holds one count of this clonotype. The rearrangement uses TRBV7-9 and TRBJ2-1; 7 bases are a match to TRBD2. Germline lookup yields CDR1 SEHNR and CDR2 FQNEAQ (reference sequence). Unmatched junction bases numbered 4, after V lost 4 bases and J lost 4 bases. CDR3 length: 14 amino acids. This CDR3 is CASSSQRGYNEQFF. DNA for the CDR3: TGTGCCAGCAGCTCCCAGCGGGGTTACAATGAGCAGTTCTTC.

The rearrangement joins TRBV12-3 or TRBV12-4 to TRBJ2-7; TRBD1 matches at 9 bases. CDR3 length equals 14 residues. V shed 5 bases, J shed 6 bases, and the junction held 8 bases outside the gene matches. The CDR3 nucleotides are TGTGCCAGCAGTAGATCACTACAGGGGGCCGAGCAGTACTTC. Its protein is CASSRSLQGAEQYF.

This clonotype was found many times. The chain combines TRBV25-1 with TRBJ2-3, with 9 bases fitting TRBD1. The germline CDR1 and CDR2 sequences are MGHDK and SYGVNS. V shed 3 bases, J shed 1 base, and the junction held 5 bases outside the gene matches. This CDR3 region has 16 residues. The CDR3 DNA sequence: TGTGCCAGCAGTGATGCGGACAGGGGAGGCACAGATACGCAGTATTTT. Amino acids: CASSDADRGGTDTQYF.

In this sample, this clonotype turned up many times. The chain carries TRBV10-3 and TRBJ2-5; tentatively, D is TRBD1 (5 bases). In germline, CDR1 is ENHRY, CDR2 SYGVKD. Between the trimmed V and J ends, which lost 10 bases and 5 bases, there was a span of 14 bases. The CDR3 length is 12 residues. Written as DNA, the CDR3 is TGTGCCAGCAGACAGTCCGGGGAGACCCAGTACTTC. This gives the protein CASRQSGETQYF.

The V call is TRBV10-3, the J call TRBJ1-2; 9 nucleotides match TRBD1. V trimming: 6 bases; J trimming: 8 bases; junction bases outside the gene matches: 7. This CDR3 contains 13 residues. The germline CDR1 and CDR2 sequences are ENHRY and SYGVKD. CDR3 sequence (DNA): TGTGCCATCAGCCGACAGGGGGATGCGGGCTACACCTTC. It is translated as CAISRQGDAGYTF.

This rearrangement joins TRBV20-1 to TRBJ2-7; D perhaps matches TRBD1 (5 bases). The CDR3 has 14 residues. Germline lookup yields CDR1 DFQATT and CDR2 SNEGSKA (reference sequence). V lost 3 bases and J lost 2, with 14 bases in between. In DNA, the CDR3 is TGCAGTGCTAGTAGGGGCACCGGCCCCTACGAGCAGTACTTC. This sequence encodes CSASRGTGPYEQYF.

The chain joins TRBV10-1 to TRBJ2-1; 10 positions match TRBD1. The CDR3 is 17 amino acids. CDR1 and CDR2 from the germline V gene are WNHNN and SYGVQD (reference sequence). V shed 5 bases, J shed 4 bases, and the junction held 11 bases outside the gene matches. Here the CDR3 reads CASSLTGGARSYNEQFF. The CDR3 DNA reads TGCGCCAGCAGTTTGACAGGGGGCGCACGCTCTTACAATGAGCAGTTCTTC.

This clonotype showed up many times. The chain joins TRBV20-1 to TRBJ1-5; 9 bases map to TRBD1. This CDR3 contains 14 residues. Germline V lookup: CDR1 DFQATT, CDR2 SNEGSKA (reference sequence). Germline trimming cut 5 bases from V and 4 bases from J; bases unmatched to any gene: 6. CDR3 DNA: TGCAGTGCTGGCAGGGACAGGGCAAATCAGCCCCAGCATTTT. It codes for CSAGRDRANQPQHF.

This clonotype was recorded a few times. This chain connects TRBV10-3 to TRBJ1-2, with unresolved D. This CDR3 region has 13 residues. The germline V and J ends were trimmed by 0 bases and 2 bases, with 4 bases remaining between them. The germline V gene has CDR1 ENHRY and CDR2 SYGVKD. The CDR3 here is CAISESINYGYTF. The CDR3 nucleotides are TGTGCCATCAGTGAGTCGATAAACTATGGCTACACCTTC.

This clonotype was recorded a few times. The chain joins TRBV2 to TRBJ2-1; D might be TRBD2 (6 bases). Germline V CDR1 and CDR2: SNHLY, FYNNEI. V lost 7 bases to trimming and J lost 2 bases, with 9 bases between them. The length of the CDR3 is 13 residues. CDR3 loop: CASTGGAYNEQFF. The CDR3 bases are TGTGCCAGCACCGGGGGTGCCTACAATGAGCAGTTCTTC.

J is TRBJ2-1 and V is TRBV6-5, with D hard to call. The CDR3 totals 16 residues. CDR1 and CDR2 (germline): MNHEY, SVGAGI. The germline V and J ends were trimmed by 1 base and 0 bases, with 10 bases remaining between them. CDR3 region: CASSYFSHFSYNEQFF. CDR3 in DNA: TGTGCCAGCAGTTACTTCAGCCATTTCTCCTACAATGAGCAGTTCTTC.